A selection of T cell receptor beta chains follows, all from one sample in a study of identifying expanded T cells in peripheral blood. Generated by immunoSEQ multiplex PCR, the TCRdb table keeps only in-frame clones and is missing some. The repertoire includes tens of thousands of clones, around 81% of them detected once, and 15% to 20% sits in the top ten. Material for sequencing was blood. The source is a person aged 18 to 75 in good health. The CDR3 runs from the conserved cysteine through the conserved F or W. Each record gives: V gene, J gene, D gene, clone size, CDR3 DNA, CDR3 protein. A D gene is named only where the DNA matches it firmly. Rows may omit the clone size; those that give it use once, few, many or a size class.

v_call: TRBV4-2; j_call: TRBJ2-5; d_call: TRBD2; clone_size: NA; cdr3_nt: TGTGCCAGCAGCCCAACCTCGGGGAGCGGGGCACAAGAGACCCAGTACTTC; cdr3_aa: CASSPTSGSGAQETQYF
v_call: TRBV4-2; j_call: TRBJ2-5; d_call: NA; clone_size: once; cdr3_nt: TGTGCCAGCAGCTCCAGGGACCAAGAGACCCAGTACTTC; cdr3_aa: CASSSRDQETQYF
v_call: TRBV2; j_call: TRBJ2-5; d_call: TRBD2; clone_size: few; cdr3_nt: TGTGCCAGCAGTGACGGCCAGCGGGGGGGCGGGTTGATGGAGACCCAGTACTTC; cdr3_aa: CASSDGQRGGGLMETQYF
v_call: TRBV7-8; j_call: TRBJ1-1; d_call: NA; clone_size: NA; cdr3_nt: TGTGCCAGCGGTAGTGGGAACCTGAACACTGAAGCTTTCTTT; cdr3_aa: CASGSGNLNTEAFF
v_call: TRBV6-5; j_call: TRBJ1-1; d_call: NA; clone_size: NA; cdr3_nt: TGTGCCAGCAGTTCCCCCCTTCAGGAAGCTTTCTTT; cdr3_aa: CASSSPLQEAFF
v_call: TRBV4-2; j_call: TRBJ2-1; d_call: TRBD1; clone_size: NA; cdr3_nt: TGTGCCAGCAGCCAACTGGACAGGGGTAAAGAGCAGTTCTTC; cdr3_aa: CASSQLDRGKEQFF
v_call: TRBV9; j_call: TRBJ1-2; d_call: TRBD1; clone_size: once; cdr3_nt: TGTGCCAGCAGCGTCACAGTGAACCGGGACAGAGAGTATGGCTACACCTTC; cdr3_aa: CASSVTVNRDREYGYTF
v_call: TRBV30; j_call: TRBJ1-5; d_call: NA; clone_size: NA; cdr3_nt: TGTGCCTGGAGTGGCCCCGAGGGGCCGGGGAATCAGCCCCAGCATTTT; cdr3_aa: CAWSGPEGPGNQPQHF
v_call: TRBV29-1; j_call: TRBJ2-1; d_call: TRBD2; clone_size: NA; cdr3_nt: TGCAGCGTTGAACCCGCAGCGGGAGGTGCCAATGAGCAGTTCTTC; cdr3_aa: CSVEPAAGGANEQFF
v_call: TRBV30; j_call: TRBJ1-2; d_call: NA; clone_size: NA; cdr3_nt: TGTGCCTGGAGTGTCCTTATAAAGACGGGAAACTATGGCTACACCTTC; cdr3_aa: CAWSVLIKTGNYGYTF
v_call: TRBV5-6; j_call: TRBJ2-5; d_call: TRBD2; clone_size: once; cdr3_nt: TGTGCCAGCAGCCACAGGACTAGCGCTTTTCAAGAGACCCAGTACTTC; cdr3_aa: CASSHRTSAFQETQYF
v_call: TRBV4-1; j_call: TRBJ2-1; d_call: TRBD1; clone_size: NA; cdr3_nt: TGCGCCAGCAGCCAAGCGGGACAGGCTTACAATGAGCAGTTCTTC; cdr3_aa: CASSQAGQAYNEQFF
v_call: TRBV7-2; j_call: TRBJ1-2; d_call: TRBD1; clone_size: NA; cdr3_nt: TGTGCCAGCAGCTTACCCACAGGGGGCGGCTATGGCTACACCTTC; cdr3_aa: CASSLPTGGGYGYTF
v_call: TRBV6-4; j_call: TRBJ2-5; d_call: NA; clone_size: NA; cdr3_nt: TGTGCCAGCAGTGCCATGGACTCCCAAGAGACCCAGTACTTC; cdr3_aa: CASSAMDSQETQYF
v_call: TRBV19; j_call: TRBJ2-3; d_call: NA; clone_size: NA; cdr3_nt: TGTGCCAGTAGATCTAGGAGGGAGCACCAAGATACGCAGTATTTT; cdr3_aa: CASRSRREHQDTQYF
v_call: TRBV5-4; j_call: TRBJ2-1; d_call: NA; clone_size: NA; cdr3_nt: TGTGCCAGCAGCTTACGGCAGGGTGTTACCAATGAGCAGTTCTTC; cdr3_aa: CASSLRQGVTNEQFF
v_call: TRBV29-1; j_call: TRBJ1-1; d_call: TRBD1; clone_size: NA; cdr3_nt: TGCAGCGCCTGGGACAGTCGACGCGCTTTCTTT; cdr3_aa: CSAWDSRRAFF
v_call: TRBV28; j_call: TRBJ2-7; d_call: NA; clone_size: NA; cdr3_nt: TGTGCCAGCAGCGTAGGGCCCGGGCGGGAGCAGTACTTC; cdr3_aa: CASSVGPGREQYF
v_call: TRBV4-3; j_call: TRBJ2-7; d_call: NA; clone_size: NA; cdr3_nt: TGCGCCAGCAGCCACGGGACAAGCGGGGCATACGAGCAGTACTTC; cdr3_aa: CASSHGTSGAYEQYF